The entry below describes one T cell receptor (beta chain). Its antigen is currently unknown. This entry is derived from a study of T-cell memory formation after mild COVID-19. Study as a whole: There were largely donor-specific TCR clusters. Study-wide points: Day 15 to 85 contracting clones showed balanced CD4/CD8; later expanders leaned CD4+. Researchers report contracting CD4+ clones mostly in CM and EM, with CD8+ clones in EMRA.

V was clipped by 5 bases and J by 4 bases, with 14 bases between them. CDR3 length equals 13 residues. CDR1 DFQATT and CDR2 SNEGSKA come from the germline V gene (reference sequence). The authors produced TCR alpha and TCR beta cDNA libraries with sample barcodes and UMIs by 5'RACE using constant-segment primers. TCRdb reprocessed the 5' RACE reads with MiXCR, giving one entry per CDR3 protein. The sample yields some 450,000 distinct CDR3 sequences, approximately 19% seen once. The sequencing input was PBMCs or a T cell subset sorted from them (not recorded which). The chain has TRBV20-1 and TRBJ1-1, with D tentatively TRBD1 (6 bases). This receptor was identified in a man aged 18 to 29 who had mild COVID-19 (a few samples of this study predate the infection). Cell type and time point are not known. CDR3 coding DNA: TGCAGTGCTTTGGACGGGACAATCACTGAAGCTTTCTTT. Residues: CSALDGTITEAFF.